This T cell receptor (beta chain) was profiled in a study of blood T cell repertoires in COVID-19. Study at large: Acute and convalescent COVID-19 specimens originated in the United States, Italy and Spain. PBMCs, B-cell-depleted T cells, or T cells provided the cDNA or gDNA that made up the material.

Germline CDR1 and CDR2: ENHRY and SYGVKD. The ends were cut back, 10 bases at V and 5 bases at J, with 24 bases in the middle. This CDR3 contains 15 residues. In the study's own analysis: For nucleated cells, counts were estimated from reference gene primer amplification. Assay: immunoSEQ multiplex PCR; the TCRdb copy retains only in-frame clones and omits some. V and J calls and clone size are copied from that table; D and trimming were computed from the DNA. Of 90,000 or so clones listed, 85% to 90% are singletons. Sequencing was done on a sample of peripheral blood. The V and J genes are TRBV10-3 and TRBJ2-7; tentatively, D is TRBD1 (5 bases). This clonotype was sampled from a woman aged 80 or older with active or convalescent COVID-19. Here the CDR3 reads CATYDRWQGGDEQYF. The CDR3 DNA follows: TGTGCCACATACGACCGGTGGCAGGGTGGGGACGAGCAGTACTTC.